Here is one TCR beta chain with its context. These data originate in a study of blood T cell repertoires in COVID-19. V was clipped by 10 bases and J by 4 bases, with 19 bases between them. The CDR3 is 14 amino acids. The germline V gene encodes CDR1 MNHEY and CDR2 SVGAGI. In the original processing: Estimation of nucleated cell counts relied on the amplification of reference gene primers. Method: immunoSEQ multiplex PCR; TCRdb's copy keeps in-frame clones and lacks some. That table gives V, J and clone size, and the DNA gave D and trimming. This table holds around 260,000 clones, approximately 79% found once. Participants' reported clinical history set cohort assignment.

This chain links TRBV6-5 with TRBJ1-1; D might be TRBD1 (6 bases). The sample was PBMCs or T cells enriched from blood (not recorded which). This clonotype was sampled from a man aged 25 to 40 with acute COVID-19. DNA of the CDR3: TGTGCCACAATGATTGGGGGGGCGCGCACTGAAGCTTTCTTT. Translation: CATMIGGARTEAFF.